The T cell receptor beta chain described here comes from a study of cytomegalovirus exposure and HLA in healthy donors. Trimming stripped 0 bases from V and 0 bases from J, with 9 bases between. The CDR3 contains 16 residues. The V gene's germline CDR1 is MNHNS and CDR2 SASEGT. This clone has just a few counts. Assay: immunoSEQ multiplex PCR; the TCRdb copy retains only in-frame clones and omits some. The data contain 150,000 to 170,000 clones, approximately 86% of them seen just once; the ten biggest clones take up approximately 20%. This chain connects TRBV6-1 to TRBJ1-3; D unclear. The sample comprised PBMCs. The sequence was collected from a man younger than 30 in good health and CMV-seropositive. CDR3 in DNA: TGTGCCAGCAGTGAAGCGGGAGGCGACTCTGGAAACACCATATATTTT. Residues: CASSEAGGDSGNTIYF.